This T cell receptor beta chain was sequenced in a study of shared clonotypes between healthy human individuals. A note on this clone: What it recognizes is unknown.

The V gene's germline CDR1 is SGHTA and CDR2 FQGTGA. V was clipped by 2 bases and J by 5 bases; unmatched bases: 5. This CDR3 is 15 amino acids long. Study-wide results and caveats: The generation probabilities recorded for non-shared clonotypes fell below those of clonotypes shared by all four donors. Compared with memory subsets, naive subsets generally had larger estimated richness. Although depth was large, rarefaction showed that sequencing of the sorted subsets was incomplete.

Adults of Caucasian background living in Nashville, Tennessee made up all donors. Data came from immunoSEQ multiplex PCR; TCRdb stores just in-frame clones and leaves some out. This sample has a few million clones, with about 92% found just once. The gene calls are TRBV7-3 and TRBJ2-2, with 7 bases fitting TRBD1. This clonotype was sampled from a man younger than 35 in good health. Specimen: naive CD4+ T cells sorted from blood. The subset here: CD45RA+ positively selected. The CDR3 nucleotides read TGTGCCAGCAGCTTATACCCAGGGGGAACCGGGGAGCTGTTTTTT. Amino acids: CASSLYPGGTGELFF.